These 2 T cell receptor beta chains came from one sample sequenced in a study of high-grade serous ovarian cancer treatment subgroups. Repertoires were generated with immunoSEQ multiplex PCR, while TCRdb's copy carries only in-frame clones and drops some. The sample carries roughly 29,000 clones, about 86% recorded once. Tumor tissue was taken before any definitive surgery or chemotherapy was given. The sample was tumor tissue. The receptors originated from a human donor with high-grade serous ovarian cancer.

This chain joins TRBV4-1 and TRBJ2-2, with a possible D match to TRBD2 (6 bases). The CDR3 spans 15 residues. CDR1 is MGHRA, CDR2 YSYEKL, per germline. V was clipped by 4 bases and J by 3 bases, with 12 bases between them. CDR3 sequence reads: CASSPTSRYTGELFF. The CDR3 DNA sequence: TGCGCCAGCAGCCCTACTAGCAGATACACCGGGGAGCTGTTTTTT.

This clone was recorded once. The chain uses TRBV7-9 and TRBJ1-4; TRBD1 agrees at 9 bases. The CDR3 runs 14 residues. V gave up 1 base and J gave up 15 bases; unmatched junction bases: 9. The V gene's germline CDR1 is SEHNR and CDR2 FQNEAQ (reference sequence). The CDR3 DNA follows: TGTGCCAGCAGCTTAGTTGACAGGGGGAGTCAAATGTTTTTT. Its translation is CASSLVDRGSQMFF.